The entry below gives a single T cell receptor beta chain sequence along with its context. Antigen unknown. The sample is drawn from a study of cytomegalovirus exposure and HLA in healthy donors. General study results and limits: Investigators reported 150 to 200 TCR beta chains as tied to cytomegalovirus.

13 Jbeta primers and 60 Vbeta primers were used for the PCR. This table comes from immunoSEQ multiplex PCR, and its TCRdb copy is limited to in-frame clones, with some not included. The table lists approximately 130,000 clones, approximately 80% of them singletons. The germline CDR1 and CDR2 sequences are KGHSH and LQKENI. V trimming: 5 bases; J trimming: 2 bases; junction bases outside the gene matches: 8. This CDR3 has 15 amino acids. Input material: PBMCs. The sequence was collected from a woman aged 18-35 years in good health and CMV-seronegative. The J gene is TRBJ2-7, the V gene TRBV18, with TRBD2 matching 8 bases. CDR3 DNA sequence: TGTGCCAGCTCAAGCAGACTAGCGCCGCCCTACGAGCAGTACTTC. This codes for CASSSRLAPPYEQYF.